This TCR beta chain is drawn from a study of vaccination and CD4 T cells after COVID-19. Study as a whole: Each control culture was treated with a CEFX pool, an HIV-1 Nef pool, or no peptide.

The CDR3 extends over 14 amino acids. CDR1 MNHNS and CDR2 SASEGT come from the germline V gene. V lost 6 bases and J 0 bases, leaving 9 bases between the germline ends. This clonotype has more than one count but fewer than ten. Its antigen is not identified. At the Johns Hopkins FTIC core, DNA taken from cultured CD4+ T cells was sequenced by way of the Oncomine TCR Beta short-read assay. CD4+ T cells were cultured, and genomic DNA was extracted from them. Using its own MiXCR run on the PCR reads, TCRdb lists one record per CDR3 protein. The repertoire holds over 7,000 distinct CDR3 sequences, about two fifths seen once, with 30% to 45% in the top ten. Treatment: approximately nine-day PBMC culture with coronavirus spike peptide pools or control peptides (ViraFEST assay). CD4+ T cells that came from the unexposed donor were collected before the COVID-19 pandemic (2011-2018). Cells received half-medium changes with fresh IL-2 medium on days 3 and 7. Available cell numbers determined whether unexposed-donor CD4+ T cells were probed with SARS-CoV-2 S/N and four cold-coronavirus spikes.

The sample comprised CD4+ T cells from blood, cultured in vitro. The J gene is TRBJ1-5, the V gene TRBV6-1; D unclear. This clonotype originated in a human donor in good health. In DNA form, the CDR3 reads TGTGCCAGCAGCATTCGGTATAGCAATCAGCCCCAGCATTTT. This encodes CASSIRYSNQPQHF.